What follows are 26 T cell receptor beta chains derived from one specimen sequenced in a study of blood T cell repertoires in COVID-19 (dated by TCRdb to 2019 to 2021). The library was obtained by the immunoSEQ multiplex PCR assay. Held by TCRdb, this immuneACCESS table contains in-frame sequences only and omits some clones. Under half of the omission traces to an unresolved V gene where checked; the cause of the rest is unknown. Recorded for this sample are over 90,000 clones; more than 75% of them occurred a single time. Jointly, the top ten make up 15% to 20% of the sample. Sequencing was carried out using peripheral blood. These receptors were taken from a human donor in a cohort sampled during active COVID-19.

The chain joins TRBV5-4 to TRBJ2-1; the match to TRBD2 covers 12 bases. CDR1 is SGHNT and CDR2 is YYREEE in the germline V gene (reference sequence). The length of the CDR3 is 14 residues. V dropped 3 bases and J dropped 9; count of bases not matched to a gene: 4. CDR3 region: CASSYASGRGEQFF. The CDR3 coding sequence is TGTGCCAGCAGCTACGCTAGCGGGAGGGGTGAGCAGTTCTTC. Supplemented by reference TRBV5-4 and TRBJ2-1, the full variable domain reads ETGVTQSPTHLIKTRGQQVTLRCSSQSGHNTVSWYQQALGQGPQFIFQYYREEENGRGNFPPRFSGLQFPNYSSELNVNALELDDSALYLCASSYASGRGEQFFGPGTRLTVL.

This chain joins TRBV7-2 and TRBJ2-1; 10 nucleotides agree with TRBD2. With V trimmed by 4 bases and J by 10 bases, 13 bases remained unmatched. The CDR3 has 16 amino acids. The germline V gene has CDR1 SGHTA and CDR2 FQGNSA. CDR3: CASSSQQWTSGSEQFF. As DNA, the CDR3 is TGTGCCAGCAGCTCCCAGCAATGGACTAGCGGTAGCGAGCAGTTCTTC.

This clone was seen a handful of times. This rearrangement joins TRBV11-2 to TRBJ2-7; 11 positions agree with TRBD2. The trim removed 5 bases at V and 12 bases at J, leaving 12 bases unmatched. The CDR3 loop spans 14 amino acids. Germline V gene sequence: CDR1 SGHAT, CDR2 FQNNGV. Here the CDR3 DNA reads TGTGCCAGCAGCACGGGACTAGCGGATACTTGGGCGTACTTC. It codes for CASSTGLADTWAYF.

This sequence joins TRBV18 and TRBJ1-1; 7 nucleotides match TRBD1. The CDR3 is 18 amino acids. V shed 3 bases, J shed 0 bases, and the junction held 13 bases outside the gene matches. Germline V gene sequence: CDR1 KGHSH, CDR2 LQKENI. CDR3 in DNA: TGTGCCAGCTCACCTCTACCCGGGACAGAACCGATGAACACTGAAGCTTTCTTT. Translated, it gives CASSPLPGTEPMNTEAFF.

The chain uses TRBV5-4 and TRBJ2-3, with TRBD2 matching 12 bases. Germline trimming cut 1 base from V and 3 bases from J; bases unmatched to any gene: 6. The CDR3 is made up of 17 amino acids. Germline loops: CDR1 SGHNT, CDR2 YYREEE (reference sequence). The CDR3 bases are TGTGCCAGCAGCTTGAGGCTAGCGGGAGGGCCAACAGATACGCAGTATTTT. This codes for CASSLRLAGGPTDTQYF.

V usage is TRBV5-5 and J usage is TRBJ1-3; D might be TRBD1 (5 bases). Germline V lookup: CDR1 SGHKS, CDR2 YYEKEE (reference sequence). Trimming took off 6 bases at V and 4 bases at J, with 23 bases between the two ends. There are 17 residues in the CDR3. The CDR3 protein is CASTLLVGQVGGNTIYF. CDR3 DNA sequence: TGTGCCAGCACCCTACTCGTGGGGCAGGTGGGGGGAAACACCATATATTTT.

The V and J genes are TRBV5-1 and TRBJ2-3; 7 positions agree with TRBD2. V was clipped by 2 bases and J by 5 bases; unmatched bases: 20. CDR1 SGHRS and CDR2 YFSETQ come from the germline V gene. This CDR3 has 19 residues. The CDR3 reads CASSFFLAAYPRAKDTQYF. The CDR3 region has the DNA TGCGCCAGCAGCTTCTTTCTAGCGGCCTACCCCAGGGCGAAAGATACGCAGTATTTT.

The V call is TRBV5-4, the J call TRBJ2-1, with 7 bases identical to TRBD1. V lost 4 bases and J lost 4; bases outside the gene matches: 8. The length of the CDR3 is 15 residues. Germline values: CDR1 SGHNT, CDR2 YYREEE (reference sequence). DNA of the CDR3: TGTGCCAGCAGCCGTGACAGGGAATATTACAATGAGCAGTTCTTC. Its protein is CASSRDREYYNEQFF.

The chain has TRBV5-1 and TRBJ2-1, with 10 bases lining up with TRBD1. V shed 3 bases and J 5 bases; nucleotides not matched to a gene: 2. CDR1 SGHRS and CDR2 YFSETQ come from the germline V gene. This CDR3 has 14 amino acids. For the CDR3, the DNA is TGCGCCAGCAGCTCCGGGACAGGGGACAATGAGCAGTTCTTC. This codes for CASSSGTGDNEQFF.

This clone showed up just a few times. The chain is built from TRBV28 and TRBJ2-7; D is uncertain. Germline CDR1 reads MDHEN; CDR2 reads SYDVKM. The ends were cut back, 4 bases at V and 0 bases at J, with 4 bases in the middle. The CDR3 totals 12 residues. The CDR3 sequence: CASSSSSYEQYF. The CDR3 region has the DNA TGTGCCAGCAGTTCGAGCTCCTACGAGCAGTACTTC.

V and J are TRBV4-1 and TRBJ2-1; 8 bases fit TRBD2. This CDR3 contains 15 residues. Unmatched junction bases numbered 5, after V lost 4 bases and J lost 3 bases. Germline values: CDR1 MGHRA, CDR2 YSYEKL. CDR3 residues: CASSPREEYYNEQFF. The CDR3 nucleotides read TGCGCCAGCAGCCCGCGGGAGGAATACTACAATGAGCAGTTCTTC.

The chain combines TRBV6-5 with TRBJ2-7; 7 positions match TRBD1. With 2 bases clipped from V and 2 bases from J, the junction kept 6 bases outside the gene matches. This CDR3 is 15 amino acids long. Germline V gene lookup returns CDR1 MNHEY and CDR2 SVGAGI. The CDR3 loop reads CASSYLGGEAYEQYF. The CDR3 DNA reads as TGTGCCAGCAGTTACCTAGGGGGCGAGGCCTACGAGCAGTACTTC.

The chain recombines TRBV5-4 with TRBJ2-7, with 7 nucleotides matching TRBD2. V lost 2 bases to trimming and J lost 3 bases; unmatched junction nucleotides: 8. CDR1 is SGHNT, CDR2 YYREEE, per germline (reference sequence). CDR3 length: 15 residues. CDR3 sequence reads: CASSLPASGIYEQYF. The CDR3, as DNA: TGTGCCAGCAGCTTACCGGCTAGCGGAATCTACGAGCAGTACTTC.

The CDR3 protein is CAPKGQFLFYEQYF. The CDR3 DNA follows: TGTGCCCCTAAGGGACAGTTCCTCTTTTACGAGCAGTACTTC. This chain uses TRBV15 with TRBJ2-7; the match to TRBD1 covers 7 bases. The junction had 14 bases not matched to a gene; V was cut back by 11 bases and J by 4 bases. The germline V gene has CDR1 LNHNV and CDR2 YYDKDF (reference sequence). The CDR3 spans 14 residues.

The V call is TRBV7-6, the J call TRBJ2-1; D gene uncertain. The CDR3 runs 13 residues. Germline CDR1 SGHVS, CDR2 FNYEAQ. Deletions cut 2 bases from V and 8 bases from J, with 10 bases between. The CDR3 DNA reads as TGTGCCAGCAGCTTACTAGTTTCCGATGAGCAGTTCTTC. This sequence encodes CASSLLVSDEQFF.

This sequence joins TRBV3-1 (or the pseudogene TRBV3-2) and TRBJ1-1; no reliable D call. V lost 0 bases and J 8 bases, leaving 19 bases between the germline ends. CDR1 is LGHDT and CDR2 is YNNKEL in the germline V gene (reference sequence). This CDR3 comprises 16 residues. CDR3 protein: CASSQEVRVAAFEAFF. The CDR3 region has the DNA TGTGCCAGCAGCCAAGAAGTACGGGTCGCCGCTTTCGAAGCTTTCTTT.

V gene TRBV5-5 combines with J gene TRBJ2-7; 10 nucleotides agree with TRBD1. The V gene's germline CDR1 is SGHKS and CDR2 YYEKEE (reference sequence). There are 18 residues in the CDR3. Trimming removed 0 bases from V and 1 base from J; junction bases left unmatched: 10. CDR3 protein: CASSLGQGAAGRSYEQYF. CDR3 sequence (DNA): TGTGCCAGCAGCTTGGGACAGGGGGCCGCGGGAAGGTCCTACGAGCAGTACTTC.

This chain uses TRBV6-5 with TRBJ1-2, with 7 bases fitting TRBD1. The CDR3 contains 14 residues. With 8 bases clipped from V and 7 bases from J, the junction kept 13 bases outside the gene matches. In germline, CDR1 is MNHEY, CDR2 SVGAGI. The CDR3 region has the DNA TGTGCCAGCGAAGAGCAGGAGGGGGCTGGTGGCTACACCTTC. This codes for CASEEQEGAGGYTF.

This sequence joins TRBV28 and TRBJ2-1, with D perhaps TRBD1 (5 bases). The CDR3 spans 14 residues. Looked up from germline, CDR1 is MDHEN and CDR2 is SYDVKM. Trimming took 1 base from V and 4 from J, leaving 8 bases between them. This chain's CDR3 is CASSLFSGYNEQFF. CDR3 bases: TGTGCCAGCAGTTTATTCTCAGGGTACAATGAGCAGTTCTTC.

This sequence joins TRBV27 and TRBJ2-1; D is uncertain. CDR1 MNHEY and CDR2 SMNVEV come from the germline V gene (reference sequence). The CDR3 loop spans 15 amino acids. V lost 1 base, J lost 5 bases, and 12 bases lay in between. CDR3 DNA sequence: TGTGCCAGCAGTTTATATAATTTCCTTAACAATGAGCAGTTCTTC. As protein: CASSLYNFLNNEQFF.

The chain links TRBV4-3 to TRBJ1-5; weak D call: TRBD1 (6 bases). Trimming stripped 0 bases from V and 4 bases from J, with 13 bases between. CDR1 and CDR2 (germline): LGHNA, YSLEER. The CDR3 length is 16 residues. Written as DNA, the CDR3 is TGCGCCAGCAGCCAAGATTTAGGAGGACAGAATCAGCCCCAGCATTTT. It translates to CASSQDLGGQNQPQHF.

The chain joins TRBV9 to TRBJ2-2; no definite D call. This CDR3 spans 14 amino acids. Germline values: CDR1 SGDLS, CDR2 YYNGEE. V lost 1 base, J lost 4 bases, and 8 bases lay in between. The DNA of the CDR3 is TGTGCCAGCAGCGTACTCACGGGCACCGGGGAGCTGTTTTTT. Protein product: CASSVLTGTGELFF.

This clone came up a few times. The CDR3 spells CASSEARTGELFF. CDR3 DNA: TGTGCCAGCAGTGAAGCACGAACTGGGGAGCTGTTTTTT. The chain couples TRBV2 to TRBJ2-2; D unclear. The CDR3 length is 13 residues. The germline V gene has CDR1 SNHLY and CDR2 FYNNEI. V lost 0 bases to trimming and J lost 8 bases, with 7 bases between them.

This chain connects TRBV11-3 to TRBJ2-1, with 8 positions matching TRBD1. The CDR3 contains 15 residues. Germline V gene lookup returns CDR1 SGHNT and CDR2 YENEEA. The V gene end was trimmed by 5 bases and the J gene end by 6 bases; junction bases not matched to a gene: 9. CDR3 coding DNA: TGTGCCAGCAGCCCCCGGACAGGGCCTAGCAATGAGCAGTTCTTC. Protein sequence: CASSPRTGPSNEQFF.

The chain carries TRBV6-6 and TRBJ2-1; D is perhaps TRBD2 (6 bases). Trimming shortened V by 6 bases and J by 9 bases, and 15 bases separated the two germline ends. The CDR3 consists of 13 residues. Looked up from germline, CDR1 is MNHNY and CDR2 is SVGAGI (reference sequence). The CDR3 DNA follows: TGTGCCAGCAGCCCCCCCCCGGGGGTTGAGCAGTTCTTC. Translated, it gives CASSPPPGVEQFF.

The rearrangement uses TRBV28 and TRBJ2-1, with 9 positions matching TRBD1. Trimming cost V 6 bases and J 4 bases; bases outside gene matches: 7. The CDR3 totals 15 residues. Germline CDR1 and CDR2: MDHEN and SYDVKM. In DNA form, the CDR3 reads TGTGCCAGCAGACCTGACAGGGGGAGTTACAATGAGCAGTTCTTC. Its translation is CASRPDRGSYNEQFF. The complete variable domain, with remaining parts taken from reference TRBV28 and TRBJ2-1, reads DVKVTQSSRYLVKRTGEKVFLECVQDMDHENMFWYRQDPGLGLRLIYFSYDVKMKEKGDIPEGYSVSREKKERFSLILESASTNQTSMYLCASRPDRGSYNEQFFGPGTRLTVL.